This is a list of T cell receptor beta chains from one sample in a study of vaccination effects on CD4 cells after COVID-19. For these receptors, no antigen is known. Sequencing used immunoSEQ multiplex PCR; TCRdb keeps in-frame clones, though not all of them. The sample carries 30,000 to 45,000 clones, roughly 70% recorded once. Sequenced here: CD4+ T cells from PBMCs cultured with SARS-CoV-2 spike peptides, sampled before COVID-19 vaccination. The source of these receptors is a human donor who received a COVID-19 vaccine. Both conserved end residues are part of each CDR3. D genes are given only for firm matches. Clone size is shown for a subset of rows, as once, few, many or a class of expanded clone.

>TRBV12-5|.|.|TRBJ2-3
CASGRASGQRADTQYF
TGTGCTAGTGGCCGCGCATCGGGCCAAAGGGCAGATACGCAGTATTTT
>TRBV18|.|TRBD2|TRBJ2-5
CASSPRTSTSETQYF
TGTGCCAGCTCCCCGAGGACTAGCACGTCAGAGACCCAGTACTTC
>TRBV5-1|.|TRBD1|TRBJ2-2
CASSKDRVLRTGELFF
TGCGCCAGCAGCAAGGACAGGGTTCTACGCACCGGGGAGCTGTTTTTT
>TRBV7-9|.|.|TRBJ1-1
CASSKDRLMNTEAFF
TGTGCCAGCAGCAAAGACAGGTTGATGAACACTGAAGCTTTCTTT
>TRBV19|.|.|TRBJ2-4
CASSISGYGNIQYF
TGTGCCAGTAGTATCTCCGGATATGGAAACATTCAGTACTTC
>TRBV19|.|.|TRBJ2-3
CASSIGQLSDTQYF
TGTGCCAGTAGTATAGGACAGCTCTCAGATACGCAGTATTTT
>TRBV24-1|.|.|TRBJ2-7
CATSDSLRDRDEQYF
TGTGCCACCAGTGACTCGCTACGGGACCGGGACGAGCAGTACTTC
>TRBV11-2|few|.|TRBJ2-1
CASSLDRSGAFYNEQFF
TGTGCCAGCAGCTTAGATCGATCGGGAGCTTTCTACAATGAGCAGTTCTTC
>TRBV5-1|.|.|TRBJ2-7
CASSPQGTTYEQYF
TGCGCCAGCAGCCCCCAGGGGACTACCTACGAGCAGTACTTC
>TRBV12-3/TRBV12-4|.|TRBD2|TRBJ2-7
CASSLARGKQYF
TGTGCCAGCAGTTTAGCGCGGGGGAAGCAGTACTTC
>TRBV12-2|few|.|TRBJ1-1
CASRSTPF
TGTGCAAGTCGCTCCACACCTTTT
>TRBV7-9|many|.|TRBJ1-1
CASSLVGSNTEAFF
TGTGCCAGCAGCTTAGTGGGGAGCAACACTGAAGCTTTCTTT
>TRBV2|few|.|TRBJ1-1
CASSDGRTEAFF
TGTGCCAGCAGTGACGGCCGGACTGAAGCTTTCTTT
>TRBV7-9|once|TRBD1|TRBJ1-2
CASTLLRTGHGYTF
TGTGCCAGCACTCTCTTAAGGACAGGACACGGCTACACCTTC
>TRBV5-1|.|TRBD2|TRBJ2-1
CASSLDGLAGEVFF
TGCGCCAGCAGCCTGGACGGACTAGCGGGAGAAGTGTTCTTC
>TRBV4-2|many|.|TRBJ2-5
CASSRQLQETQYF
TGTGCCAGCAGCCGCCAGCTCCAAGAGACCCAGTACTTC
>TRBV2|.|.|TRBJ2-4
CASSQSPTVLAKNIQYF
TGTGCCAGCAGTCAGAGCCCGACAGTACTAGCCAAAAACATTCAGTACTTC
>TRBV11-2|.|.|TRBJ2-5
CASSLVRETQYF
TGTGCCAGCAGCTTAGTCCGAGAGACCCAGTACTTC
>TRBV2|.|.|TRBJ1-5
CASSLPRNNQPQHF
TGTGCCAGCAGTCTACCGCGGAACAATCAGCCCCAGCATTTT
>TRBV7-2|.|.|TRBJ2-1
CASSLARAGEQFF
TGTGCCAGCAGCTTAGCGCGGGCGGGTGAGCAGTTCTTC
>TRBV6-5|few|TRBD1|TRBJ1-1
CASSWPGGDTEAFF
TGTGCCAGCAGTTGGCCAGGGGGAGACACTGAAGCTTTCTTT
>TRBV30|few|TRBD1|TRBJ2-2
CAWDRGRSNTGELFF
TGTGCCTGGGACAGGGGGCGTTCGAACACCGGGGAGCTGTTTTTT
>TRBV5-1|.|.|TRBJ2-5
CASSLMGGEETQYF
TGCGCCAGCAGCTTGATGGGGGGCGAGGAGACCCAGTACTTC
>TRBV7-2|.|TRBD1|TRBJ1-1
CASRTETGGGTEAFF
TGTGCCAGCAGGACCGAGACAGGGGGCGGGACTGAAGCTTTCTTT
>TRBV27|.|TRBD1|TRBJ1-5
CASSARTGVLYQPQHF
TGTGCCAGCAGTGCCCGGACAGGGGTTTTGTATCAGCCCCAGCATTTT
>TRBV6-5|.|.|TRBJ2-7
CASPRENNYEQYF
TGTGCCAGCCCCAGGGAAAATAATTACGAGCAGTACTTC
>TRBV6-6|.|TRBD1|TRBJ2-7
CASSRSRDRDREQYF
TGTGCCAGCAGTCGGAGCCGGGACAGGGACCGGGAGCAGTACTTC
>TRBV5-1|.|.|TRBJ2-2
CASSLEGTGELFF
TGCGCCAGCAGCTTGGAGGGAACCGGGGAGCTGTTTTTT
>TRBV15|.|TRBD1|TRBJ1-6
CATSKMDRDNSPLHF
TGTGCCACCAGCAAGATGGACAGGGATAATTCACCCCTCCACTTT
>TRBV10-3|.|.|TRBJ1-2
CAITPNEANYGYTF
TGTGCCATCACCCCCAACGAGGCTAACTATGGCTACACCTTC
>TRBV5-1|.|.|TRBJ1-2
CASSFDTYGYTF
TGCGCCAGCAGCTTCGACACTTATGGCTACACCTTC
>TRBV5-4|.|TRBD2|TRBJ2-5
CASSPSQSGGLRETQYF
TGTGCCAGCAGCCCTAGTCAGAGCGGGGGGTTGCGAGAGACCCAGTACTTC
>TRBV9|.|.|TRBJ2-2
CASTQGRGSHRNTGELFF
TGTGCCAGCACCCAGGGGAGGGGCTCACACAGGAACACCGGGGAGCTGTTTTTT
>TRBV12-5|.|TRBD1|TRBJ2-1
CASGFARTGVFYNEQFF
TGTGCTAGTGGTTTTGCCCGGACAGGGGTTTTCTACAATGAGCAGTTCTTC
>TRBV5-6|.|.|TRBJ1-4
CASSWGDRGLRLGRQLFF
TGTGCCAGCAGCTGGGGAGACAGAGGCTTGCGCCTGGGTCGGCAACTGTTTTTT